This T cell receptor (beta chain) was observed in a study of blood T cell repertoires in COVID-19. Turning to the study itself: From the United States, Italy and Spain came samples of acute and convalescent COVID-19. From T cells, B-cell-depleted T cells, or PBMCs came the material, which was cDNA or gDNA.

Sequencing used immunoSEQ multiplex PCR; TCRdb keeps in-frame clones, though not all of them. In the table there are about 180,000 clones, about 87% of which are singletons. CDR3 length: 15 residues. Trimming shortened V by 0 bases and J by 0 bases, and 6 bases separated the two germline ends. Germline lookup yields CDR1 LGHNA and CDR2 YNFKEQ. The specimen was peripheral blood. The chain couples TRBV4-2 to TRBJ1-3; D is undetermined. The receptor was derived from a man aged 40-49 years with active or convalescent COVID-19. The CDR3: CASSQEVSSGNTIYF. The CDR3 nucleotides read TGTGCCAGCAGCCAAGAAGTGAGCTCTGGAAACACCATATATTTT.